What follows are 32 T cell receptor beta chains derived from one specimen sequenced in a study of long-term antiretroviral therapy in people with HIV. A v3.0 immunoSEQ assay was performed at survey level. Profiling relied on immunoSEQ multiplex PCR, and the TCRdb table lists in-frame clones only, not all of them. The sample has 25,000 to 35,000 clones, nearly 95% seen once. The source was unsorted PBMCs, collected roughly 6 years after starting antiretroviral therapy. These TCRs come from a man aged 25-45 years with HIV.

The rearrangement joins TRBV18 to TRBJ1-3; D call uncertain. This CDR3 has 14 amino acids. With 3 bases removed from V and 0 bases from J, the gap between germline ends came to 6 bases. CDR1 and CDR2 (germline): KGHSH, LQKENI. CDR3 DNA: TGTGCCAGCTCACCGGAGAGCTCTGGAAACACCATATATTTT. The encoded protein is CASSPESSGNTIYF.

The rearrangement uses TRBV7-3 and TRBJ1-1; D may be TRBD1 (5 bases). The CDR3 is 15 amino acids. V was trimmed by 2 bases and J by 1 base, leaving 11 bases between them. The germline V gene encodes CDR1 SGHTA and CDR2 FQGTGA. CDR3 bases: TGTGCCAGCAGCTTAGATGCGGGGCGGAACACTGAAGCTTTCTTT. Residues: CASSLDAGRNTEAFF.

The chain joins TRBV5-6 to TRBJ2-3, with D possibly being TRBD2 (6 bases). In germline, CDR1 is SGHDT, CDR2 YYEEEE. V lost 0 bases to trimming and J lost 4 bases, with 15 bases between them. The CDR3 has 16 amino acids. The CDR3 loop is CASSLVVGGRADTQYF. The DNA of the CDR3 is TGTGCCAGCAGCTTGGTTGTGGGGGGTAGGGCAGATACGCAGTATTTT.

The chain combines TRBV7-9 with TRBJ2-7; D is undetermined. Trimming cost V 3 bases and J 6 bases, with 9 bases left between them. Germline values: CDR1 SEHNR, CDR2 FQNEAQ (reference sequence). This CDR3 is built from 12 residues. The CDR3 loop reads CASSFSTVEQYF. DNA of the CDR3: TGTGCCAGCAGCTTCTCTACAGTCGAGCAGTACTTC.

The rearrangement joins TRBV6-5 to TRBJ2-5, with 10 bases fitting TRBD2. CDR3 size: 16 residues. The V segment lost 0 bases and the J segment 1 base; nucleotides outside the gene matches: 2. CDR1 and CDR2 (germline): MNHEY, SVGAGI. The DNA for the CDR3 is TGTGCCAGCAGTTACTCCCTAGCGGGGGCCCAAGAGACCCAGTACTTC. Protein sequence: CASSYSLAGAQETQYF.

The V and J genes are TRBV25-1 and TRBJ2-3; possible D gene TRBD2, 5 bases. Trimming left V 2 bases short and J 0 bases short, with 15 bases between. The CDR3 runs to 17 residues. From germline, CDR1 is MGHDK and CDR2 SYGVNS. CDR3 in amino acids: CASSELGLPTSTDTQYF. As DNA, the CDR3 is TGTGCCAGCAGTGAACTCGGACTTCCTACTAGCACAGATACGCAGTATTTT.

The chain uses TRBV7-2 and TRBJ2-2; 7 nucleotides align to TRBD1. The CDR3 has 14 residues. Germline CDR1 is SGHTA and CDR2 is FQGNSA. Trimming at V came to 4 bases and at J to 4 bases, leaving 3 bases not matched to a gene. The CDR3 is CASSSHRGTGELFF. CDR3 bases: TGTGCCAGCAGCTCGCACAGGGGCACCGGGGAGCTGTTTTTT.

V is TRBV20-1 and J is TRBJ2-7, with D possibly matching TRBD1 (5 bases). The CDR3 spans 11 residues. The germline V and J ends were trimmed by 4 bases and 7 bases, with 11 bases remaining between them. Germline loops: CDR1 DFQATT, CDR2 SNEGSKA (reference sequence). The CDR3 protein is CSAKRGREQYF. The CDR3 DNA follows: TGCAGTGCTAAAAGGGGTAGAGAGCAGTACTTC.

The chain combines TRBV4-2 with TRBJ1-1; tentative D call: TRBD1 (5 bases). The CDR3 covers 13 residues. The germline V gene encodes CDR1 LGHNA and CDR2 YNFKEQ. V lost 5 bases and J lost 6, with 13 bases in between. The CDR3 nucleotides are TGTGCCAGCAGCTACACAGGAAACCCTGAAGCTTTCTTT. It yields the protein CASSYTGNPEAFF.

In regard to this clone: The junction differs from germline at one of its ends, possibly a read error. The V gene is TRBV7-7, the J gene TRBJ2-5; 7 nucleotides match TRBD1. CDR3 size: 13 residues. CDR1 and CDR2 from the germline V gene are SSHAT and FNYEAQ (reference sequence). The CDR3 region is CASSLQGGKTQYF. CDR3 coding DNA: TGTGCTAGCAGCTTACAAGGGGGCAAGACCCAGTACTTC.

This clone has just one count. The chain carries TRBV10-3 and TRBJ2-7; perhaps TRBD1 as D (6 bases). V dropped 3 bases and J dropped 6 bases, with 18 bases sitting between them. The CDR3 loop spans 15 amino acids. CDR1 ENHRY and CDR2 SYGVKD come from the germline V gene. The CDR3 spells CAISESSLGAGEQYF. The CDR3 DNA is TGTGCCATCAGTGAATCCTCCCTGGGGGCGGGCGAGCAGTACTTC.

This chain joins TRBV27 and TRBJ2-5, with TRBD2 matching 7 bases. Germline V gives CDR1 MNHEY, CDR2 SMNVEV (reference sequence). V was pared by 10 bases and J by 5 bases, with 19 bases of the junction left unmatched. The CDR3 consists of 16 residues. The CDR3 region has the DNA TGTGCCACCAAAAGCCGTGCGGGGGTGACCGGGGAGACCCAGTACTTC. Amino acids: CATKSRAGVTGETQYF.

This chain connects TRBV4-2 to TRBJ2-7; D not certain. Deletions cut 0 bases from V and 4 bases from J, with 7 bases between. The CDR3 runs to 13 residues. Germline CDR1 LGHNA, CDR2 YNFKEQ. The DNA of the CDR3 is TGTGCCAGCAGCCAAGATCAACCTTACGAGCAGTACTTC. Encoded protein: CASSQDQPYEQYF.

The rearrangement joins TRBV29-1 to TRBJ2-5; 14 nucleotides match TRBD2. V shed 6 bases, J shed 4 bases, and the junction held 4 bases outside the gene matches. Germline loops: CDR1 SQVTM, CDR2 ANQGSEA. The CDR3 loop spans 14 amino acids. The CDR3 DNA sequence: TGCAGCGTCGTGGGACTAGCGGGAGTAGAGACCCAGTACTTC. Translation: CSVVGLAGVETQYF. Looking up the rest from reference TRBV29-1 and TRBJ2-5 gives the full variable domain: SAVISQKPSRDICQRGTSLTIQCQVDSQVTMMFWYRQQPGQSLTLIATANQGSEATYESGFVIDKFPISRPNLTFSTLTVSNMSPEDSSIYLCSVVGLAGVETQYFGPGTRLLVL.

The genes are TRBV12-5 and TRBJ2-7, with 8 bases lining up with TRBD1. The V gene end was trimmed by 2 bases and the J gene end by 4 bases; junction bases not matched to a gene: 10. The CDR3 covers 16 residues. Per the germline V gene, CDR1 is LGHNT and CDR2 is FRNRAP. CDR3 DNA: TGTGCTAGTGGTTTGCCCGACAGGGGAGCTTCATACGAGCAGTACTTC. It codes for CASGLPDRGASYEQYF.

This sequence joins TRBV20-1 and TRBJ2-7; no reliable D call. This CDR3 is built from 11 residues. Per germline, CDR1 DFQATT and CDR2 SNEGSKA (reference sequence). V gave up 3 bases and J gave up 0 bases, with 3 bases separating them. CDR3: CSARTSYEQYF. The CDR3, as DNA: TGCAGTGCTAGGACCTCCTACGAGCAGTACTTC.

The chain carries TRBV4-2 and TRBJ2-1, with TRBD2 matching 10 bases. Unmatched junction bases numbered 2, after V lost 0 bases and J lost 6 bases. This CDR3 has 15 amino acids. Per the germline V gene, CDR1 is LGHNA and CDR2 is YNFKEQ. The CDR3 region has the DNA TGTGCCAGCAGCCAAGATACTAGCGGGGTCAATGAGCAGTTCTTC. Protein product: CASSQDTSGVNEQFF.

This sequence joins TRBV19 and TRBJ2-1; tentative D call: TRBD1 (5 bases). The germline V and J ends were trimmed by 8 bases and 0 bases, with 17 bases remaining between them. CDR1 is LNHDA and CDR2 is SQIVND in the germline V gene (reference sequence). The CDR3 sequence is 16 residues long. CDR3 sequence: CASQKGQGSSYNEQFF. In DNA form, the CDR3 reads TGTGCCAGTCAAAAGGGGCAGGGAAGCTCCTACAATGAGCAGTTCTTC. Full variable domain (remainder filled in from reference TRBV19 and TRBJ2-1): DGGITQSPKYLFRKEGQNVTLSCEQNLNHDAMYWYRQDPGQGLRLIYYSQIVNDFQKGDIAEGYSVSREKKESFPLTVTSAQKNPTAFYLCASQKGQGSSYNEQFFGPGTRLTVL.

The CDR3 here is CASSVELAGRETQYF. As DNA, the CDR3 is TGTGCCAGCAGCGTAGAACTAGCGGGACGCGAGACCCAGTACTTC. V usage is TRBV9 and J usage is TRBJ2-5; 10 bases agree with TRBD2. The CDR3 totals 15 residues. Trimming cost V 0 bases and J 5 bases; bases outside gene matches: 4. Germline lookup yields CDR1 SGDLS and CDR2 YYNGEE. Full variable domain (remainder filled in from reference TRBV9 and TRBJ2-5): DSGVTQTPKHLITATGQRVTLRCSPRSGDLSVYWYQQSLDQGLQFLIQYYNGEERAKGNILERFSAQQFPDLHSELNLSSLELGDSALYFCASSVELAGRETQYFGPGTRLLVL.

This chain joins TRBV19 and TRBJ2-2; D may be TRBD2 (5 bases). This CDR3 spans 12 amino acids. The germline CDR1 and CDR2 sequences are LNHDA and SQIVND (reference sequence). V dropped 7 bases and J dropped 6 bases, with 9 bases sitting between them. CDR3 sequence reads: CASTGLSGELFF. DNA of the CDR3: TGTGCCAGTACCGGACTGTCCGGGGAGCTGTTTTTT.

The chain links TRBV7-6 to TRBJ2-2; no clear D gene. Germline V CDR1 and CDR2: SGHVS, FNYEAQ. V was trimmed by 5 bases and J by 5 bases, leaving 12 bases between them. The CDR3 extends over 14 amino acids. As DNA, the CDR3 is TGTGCCAGCAGCCTACCAGAAAGTACCGGGGAGCTGTTTTTT. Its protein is CASSLPESTGELFF.

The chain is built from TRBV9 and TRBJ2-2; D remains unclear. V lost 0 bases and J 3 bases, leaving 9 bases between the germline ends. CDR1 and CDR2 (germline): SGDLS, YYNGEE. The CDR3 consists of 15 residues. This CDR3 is CASSVDPVDTGELFF. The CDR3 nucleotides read TGTGCCAGCAGCGTAGACCCTGTGGACACCGGGGAGCTGTTTTTT.

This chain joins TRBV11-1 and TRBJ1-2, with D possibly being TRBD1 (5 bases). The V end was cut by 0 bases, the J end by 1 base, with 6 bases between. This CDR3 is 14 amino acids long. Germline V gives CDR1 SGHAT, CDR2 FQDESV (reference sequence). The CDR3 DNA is TGTGCCAGCAGCTTAGCGGGGCATAACTATGGCTACACCTTC. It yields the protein CASSLAGHNYGYTF. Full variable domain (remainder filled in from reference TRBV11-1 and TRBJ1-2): EAEVAQSPRYKITEKSQAVAFWCDPISGHATLYWYRQILGQGPELLVQFQDESVVDDSQLPKDRFSAERLKGVDSTLKIQPAELGDSAMYLCASSLAGHNYGYTFGSGTRLTVV.

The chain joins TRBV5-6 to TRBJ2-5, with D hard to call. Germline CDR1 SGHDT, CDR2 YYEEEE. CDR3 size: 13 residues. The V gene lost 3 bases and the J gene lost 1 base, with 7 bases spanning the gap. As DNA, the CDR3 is TGTGCCAGCAGCTGGGGTCGCCAAGAGACCCAGTACTTC. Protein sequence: CASSWGRQETQYF.

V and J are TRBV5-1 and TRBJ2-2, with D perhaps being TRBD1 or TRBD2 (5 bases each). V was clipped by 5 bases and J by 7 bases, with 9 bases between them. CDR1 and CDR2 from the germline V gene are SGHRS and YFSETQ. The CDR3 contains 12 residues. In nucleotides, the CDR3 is TGCGCCAGCAGTCGGGACCTCGGGGAGCTGTTTTTT. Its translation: CASSRDLGELFF.

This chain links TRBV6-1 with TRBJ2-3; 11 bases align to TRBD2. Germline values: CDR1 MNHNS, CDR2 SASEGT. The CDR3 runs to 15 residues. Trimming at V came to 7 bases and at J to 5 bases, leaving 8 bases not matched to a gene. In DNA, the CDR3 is TGTGCCAGCACCATACTAGCGGGGGATGTAGATACGCAGTATTTT. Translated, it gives CASTILAGDVDTQYF.

The CDR3 region is CASTHRGSGNTIYF. The CDR3 coding sequence is TGTGCCAGCACACACAGGGGATCTGGAAACACCATATATTTT. The gene calls are TRBV6-6 and TRBJ1-3, with 7 bases fitting TRBD1. The CDR3 is 14 amino acids. The germline gives CDR1 MNHNY, CDR2 SVGAGI (reference sequence). V lost 7 bases, J lost 1 base, and 4 bases stayed unmatched.

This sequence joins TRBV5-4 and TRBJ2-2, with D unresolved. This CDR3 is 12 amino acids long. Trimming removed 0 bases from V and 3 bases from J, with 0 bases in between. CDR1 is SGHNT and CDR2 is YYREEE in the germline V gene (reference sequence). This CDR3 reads CASSLDTGELFF. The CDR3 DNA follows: TGTGCCAGCAGCTTGGACACCGGGGAGCTGTTTTTT.

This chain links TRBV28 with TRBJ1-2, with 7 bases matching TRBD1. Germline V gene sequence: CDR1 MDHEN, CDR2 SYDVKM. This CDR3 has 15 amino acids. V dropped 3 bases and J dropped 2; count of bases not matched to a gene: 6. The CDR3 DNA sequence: TGTGCCAGCAGTTTTCGTGCCAGGGGGAACTATGGCTACACCTTC. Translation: CASSFRARGNYGYTF.

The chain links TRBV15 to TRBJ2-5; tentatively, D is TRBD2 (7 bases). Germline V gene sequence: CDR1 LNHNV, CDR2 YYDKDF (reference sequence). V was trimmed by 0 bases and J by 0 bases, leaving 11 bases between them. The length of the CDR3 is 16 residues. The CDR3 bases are TGTGCCACCAGCAGAGAGAGGGGGGGGTACCAAGAGACCCAGTACTTC. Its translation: CATSRERGGYQETQYF.

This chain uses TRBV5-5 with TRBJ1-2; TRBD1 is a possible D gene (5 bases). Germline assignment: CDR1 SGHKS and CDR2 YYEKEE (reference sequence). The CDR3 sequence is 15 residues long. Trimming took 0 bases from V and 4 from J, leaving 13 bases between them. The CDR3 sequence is CASSLGRGPAYGYTF. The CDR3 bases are TGTGCCAGCAGCTTGGGACGGGGACCCGCCTATGGCTACACCTTC.

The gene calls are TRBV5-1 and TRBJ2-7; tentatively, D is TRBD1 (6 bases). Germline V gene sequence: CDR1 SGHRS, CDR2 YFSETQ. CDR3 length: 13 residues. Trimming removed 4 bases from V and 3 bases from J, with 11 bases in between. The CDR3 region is CASSATGFYEQYF. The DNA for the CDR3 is TGCGCCAGCAGCGCCACAGGGTTCTACGAGCAGTACTTC. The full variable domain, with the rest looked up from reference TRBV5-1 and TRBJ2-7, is KAGVTQTPRYLIKTRGQQVTLSCSPISGHRSVSWYQQTPGQGLQFLFEYFSETQRNKGNFPGRFSGRQFSNSRSEMNVSTLELGDSALYLCASSATGFYEQYFGPGTRLTVT.